This TCR beta chain was identified during a study of blood T cell repertoires in COVID-19. Across the study: There were acute and convalescent COVID-19 samples, and they came from the United States, Italy and Spain. PBMCs, B-cell-depleted T cells, or T cells were the source of the cDNA or gDNA that made up the material.

Authors' data handling: For nucleated cells, counts were estimated from reference gene primer amplification. Assay used: immunoSEQ multiplex PCR; TCRdb lists only in-frame clones, some missing. The V and J calls and the clone size are those of that table, but D and trimming were determined from the DNA. Found here are roughly 150,000 clones, roughly nine tenths of them singletons; the top ten hold around 15%. This CDR3 is 14 amino acids long. Germline-derived CDR1 and CDR2 are SGHRS and YFSETQ. Deletions cut 0 bases from V and 5 bases from J, with 11 bases between. The chain recombines TRBV5-1 with TRBJ1-1; perhaps TRBD1 as D (6 bases). Material for sequencing was peripheral blood. The sequence was obtained from a woman aged 40 to 50 with acute or convalescent COVID-19. In nucleotides, the CDR3 is TGCGCCAGCAGCTTGGTAGCGACAGGAACTGAAGCTTTCTTT. This sequence encodes CASSLVATGTEAFF.